This note documents a single T cell receptor beta chain sequence. Its antigen remains unknown. A CD45RA+ naive subset and a CD45RA-negative memory subset were split from CD4+ cells. The source of the sample is a study of shared clonotypes between healthy human individuals. Study overall: There were three CD4 naive, three CD4 memory, two CD8 naive and one CD8 memory plates per donor.

Overall study results and limits: Only blood samples were collected, and tissue repertoires likely differ.

V lost 0 bases, J lost 7 bases, and 12 bases lay in between. Germline CDR1 and CDR2: SGHDN and FVKESK. CDR3 length: 14 amino acids. The data were produced by immunoSEQ multiplex PCR, yet TCRdb's version contains in-frame clones alone and is incomplete. Of about 2 million clones listed, over 85% are singletons. The rearrangement links TRBV14 to TRBJ2-5; no clear D gene. The TCR originated in a man aged 18 to 35 in good health. Sequencing was carried out using naive CD4+ T cells sorted from blood. Subset in this sample: CD45RA+ positively selected. The CDR3 sequence is CASSQDSQPGTQYF. CDR3 sequence (DNA): TGTGCCAGCAGCCAAGATAGCCAACCGGGGACCCAGTACTTC.